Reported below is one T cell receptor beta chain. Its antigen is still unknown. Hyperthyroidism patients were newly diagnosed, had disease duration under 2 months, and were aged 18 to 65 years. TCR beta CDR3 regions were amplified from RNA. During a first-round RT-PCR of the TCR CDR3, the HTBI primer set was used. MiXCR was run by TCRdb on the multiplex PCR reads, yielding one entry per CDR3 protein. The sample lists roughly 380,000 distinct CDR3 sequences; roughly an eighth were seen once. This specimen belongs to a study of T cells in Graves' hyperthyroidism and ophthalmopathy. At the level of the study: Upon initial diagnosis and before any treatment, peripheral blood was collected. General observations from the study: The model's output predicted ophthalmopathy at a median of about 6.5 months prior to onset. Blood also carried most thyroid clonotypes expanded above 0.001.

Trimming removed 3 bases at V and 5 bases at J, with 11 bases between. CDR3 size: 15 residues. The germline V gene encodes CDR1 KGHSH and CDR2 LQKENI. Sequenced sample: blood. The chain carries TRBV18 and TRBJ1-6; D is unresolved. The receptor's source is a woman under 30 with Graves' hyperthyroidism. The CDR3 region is CASSPPGANNSPLHF. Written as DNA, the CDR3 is TGTGCCAGCTCACCGCCGGGCGCCAATAATTCACCCCTCCACTTT.